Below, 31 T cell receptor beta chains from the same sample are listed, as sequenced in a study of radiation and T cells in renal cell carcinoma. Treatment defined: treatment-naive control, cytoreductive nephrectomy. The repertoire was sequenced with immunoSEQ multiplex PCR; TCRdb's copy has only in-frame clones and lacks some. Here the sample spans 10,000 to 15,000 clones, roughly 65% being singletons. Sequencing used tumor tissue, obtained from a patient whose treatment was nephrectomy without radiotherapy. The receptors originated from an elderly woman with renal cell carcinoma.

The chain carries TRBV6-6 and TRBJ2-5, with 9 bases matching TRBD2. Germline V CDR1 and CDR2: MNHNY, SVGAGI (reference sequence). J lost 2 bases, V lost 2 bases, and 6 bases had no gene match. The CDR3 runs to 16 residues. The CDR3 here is CASSYRRGGRQETQYF. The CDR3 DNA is TGTGCCAGCAGTTACAGGCGGGGGGGCCGGCAAGAGACCCAGTACTTC.

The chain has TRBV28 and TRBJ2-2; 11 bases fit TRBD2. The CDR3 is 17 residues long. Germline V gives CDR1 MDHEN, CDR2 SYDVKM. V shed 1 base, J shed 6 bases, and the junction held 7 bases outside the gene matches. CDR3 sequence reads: CASSLSAGLAGAGELFF. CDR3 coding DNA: TGTGCCAGCAGTTTATCAGCCGGACTAGCGGGCGCCGGGGAGCTGTTTTTT. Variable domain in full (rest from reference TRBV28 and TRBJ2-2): DVKVTQSSRYLVKRTGEKVFLECVQDMDHENMFWYRQDPGLGLRLIYFSYDVKMKEKGDIPEGYSVSREKKERFSLILESASTNQTSMYLCASSLSAGLAGAGELFFGEGSRLTVL.

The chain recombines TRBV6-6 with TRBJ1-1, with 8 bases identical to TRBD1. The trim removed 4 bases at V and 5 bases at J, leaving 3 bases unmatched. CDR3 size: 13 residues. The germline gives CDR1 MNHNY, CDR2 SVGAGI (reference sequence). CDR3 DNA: TGTGCCAGCAGTTTACAGGGGGAGACTGAAGCTTTCTTT. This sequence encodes CASSLQGETEAFF.

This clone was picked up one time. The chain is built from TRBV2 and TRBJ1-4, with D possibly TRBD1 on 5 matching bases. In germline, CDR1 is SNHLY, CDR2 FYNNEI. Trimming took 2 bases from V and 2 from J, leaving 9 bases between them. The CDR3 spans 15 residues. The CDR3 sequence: CASSEQGTTNEKLFF. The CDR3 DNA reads TGTGCCAGCAGTGAACAAGGGACCACTAATGAAAAACTGTTTTTT.

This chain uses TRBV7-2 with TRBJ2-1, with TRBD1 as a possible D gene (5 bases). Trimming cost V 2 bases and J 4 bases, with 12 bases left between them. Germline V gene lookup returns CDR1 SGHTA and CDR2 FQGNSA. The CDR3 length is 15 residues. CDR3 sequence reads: CASSLNAGLYNEQFF. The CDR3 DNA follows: TGTGCCAGCAGCTTAAACGCAGGGTTGTACAATGAGCAGTTCTTC.

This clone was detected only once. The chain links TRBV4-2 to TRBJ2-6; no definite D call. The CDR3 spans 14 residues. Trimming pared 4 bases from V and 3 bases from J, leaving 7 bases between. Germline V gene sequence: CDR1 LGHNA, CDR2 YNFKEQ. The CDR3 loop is CASSLLDGANVLTF. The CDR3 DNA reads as TGTGCCAGCAGCCTCCTTGATGGGGCCAACGTCCTGACTTTC.

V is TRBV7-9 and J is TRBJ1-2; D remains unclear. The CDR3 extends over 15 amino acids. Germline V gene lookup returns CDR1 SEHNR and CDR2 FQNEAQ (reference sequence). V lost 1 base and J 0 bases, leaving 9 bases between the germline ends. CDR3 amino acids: CASSLGQRANYGYTF. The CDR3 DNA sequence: TGTGCCAGCAGCTTAGGACAACGAGCTAACTATGGCTACACCTTC.

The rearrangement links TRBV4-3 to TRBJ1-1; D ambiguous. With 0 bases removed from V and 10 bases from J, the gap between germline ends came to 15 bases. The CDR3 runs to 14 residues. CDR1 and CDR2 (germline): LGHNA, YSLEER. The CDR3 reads CASSQEIRSWTAFF. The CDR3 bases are TGCGCCAGCAGCCAAGAAATTCGTTCGTGGACAGCTTTCTTT.

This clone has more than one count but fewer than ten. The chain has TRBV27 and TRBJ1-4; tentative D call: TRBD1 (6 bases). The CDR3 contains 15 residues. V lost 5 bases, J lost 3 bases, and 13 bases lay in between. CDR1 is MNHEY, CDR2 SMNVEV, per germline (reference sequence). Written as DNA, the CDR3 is TGTGCCAGCAGTAAAAGGACAGCCTCTAATGAAAAACTGTTTTTT. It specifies CASSKRTASNEKLFF.

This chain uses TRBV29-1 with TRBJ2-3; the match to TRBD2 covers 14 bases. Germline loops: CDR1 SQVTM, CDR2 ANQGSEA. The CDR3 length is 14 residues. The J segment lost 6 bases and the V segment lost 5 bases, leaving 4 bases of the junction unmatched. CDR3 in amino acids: CSVTRTSGGDTQYF. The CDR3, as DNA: TGCAGCGTTACCCGGACTAGCGGGGGGGATACGCAGTATTTT.

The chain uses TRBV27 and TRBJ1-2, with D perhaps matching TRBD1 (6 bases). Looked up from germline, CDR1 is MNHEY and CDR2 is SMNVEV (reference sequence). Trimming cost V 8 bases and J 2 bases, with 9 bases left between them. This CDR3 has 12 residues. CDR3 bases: TGTGCCAGCTGGGGGGGCAACTATGGCTACACCTTC. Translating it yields CASWGGNYGYTF.

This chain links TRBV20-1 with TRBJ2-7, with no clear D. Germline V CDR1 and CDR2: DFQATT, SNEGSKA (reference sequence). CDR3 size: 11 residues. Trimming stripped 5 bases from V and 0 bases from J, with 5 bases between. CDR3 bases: TGCAGTGCTGGGCACTCCTACGAGCAGTACTTC. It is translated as CSAGHSYEQYF.

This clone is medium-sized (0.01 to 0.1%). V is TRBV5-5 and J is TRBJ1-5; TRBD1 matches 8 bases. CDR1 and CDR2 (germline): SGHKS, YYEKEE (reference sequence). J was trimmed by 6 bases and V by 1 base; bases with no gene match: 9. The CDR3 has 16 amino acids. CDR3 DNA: TGTGCCAGCAGCTTGCGCTCAGGACAGGGCCCTCAGCCCCAGCATTTT. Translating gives CASSLRSGQGPQPQHF.

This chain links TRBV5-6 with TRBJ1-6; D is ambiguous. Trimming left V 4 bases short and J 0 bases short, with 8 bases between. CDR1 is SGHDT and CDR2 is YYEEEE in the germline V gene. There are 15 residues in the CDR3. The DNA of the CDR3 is TGTGCCAGCAGCAGTTGGGGCTCCTATAATTCACCCCTCCACTTT. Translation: CASSSWGSYNSPLHF.

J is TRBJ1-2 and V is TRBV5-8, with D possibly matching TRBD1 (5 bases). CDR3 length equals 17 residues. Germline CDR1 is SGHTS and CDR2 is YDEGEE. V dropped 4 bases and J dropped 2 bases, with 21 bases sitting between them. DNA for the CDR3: TGTGCCAGCAGCCCCTTTAGGACATCGGAATTCAACTATGGCTACACCTTC. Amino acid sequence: CASSPFRTSEFNYGYTF.

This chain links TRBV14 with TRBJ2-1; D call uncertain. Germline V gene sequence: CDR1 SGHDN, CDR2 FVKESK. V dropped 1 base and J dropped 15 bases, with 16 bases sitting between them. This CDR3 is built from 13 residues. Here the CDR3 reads CASSQVPGFKAFF. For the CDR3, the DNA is TGTGCCAGCAGCCAAGTACCCGGGTTTAAGGCGTTCTTC. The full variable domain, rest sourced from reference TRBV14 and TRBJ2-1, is EAGVTQFPSHSVIEKGQTVTLRCDPISGHDNLYWYRRVMGKEIKFLLHFVKESKQDESGMPNNRFLAERTGGTYSTLKVQPAELEDSGVYFCASSQVPGFKAFFGPGTRLTVL.

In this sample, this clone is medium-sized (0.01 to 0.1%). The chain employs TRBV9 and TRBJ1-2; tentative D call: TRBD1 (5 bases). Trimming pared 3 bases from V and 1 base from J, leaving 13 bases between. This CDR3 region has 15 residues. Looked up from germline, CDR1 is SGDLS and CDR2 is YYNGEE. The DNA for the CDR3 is TGTGCCAGCAGCGAGGGGATCGATCATAACTATGGCTACACCTTC. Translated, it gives CASSEGIDHNYGYTF.

CDR3 sequence: CASSLDWGGQPQHF. The DNA of the CDR3 is TGCGCCAGCAGCTTGGATTGGGGCGGGCAGCCCCAGCATTTT. The rearrangement joins TRBV5-1 to TRBJ1-5; perhaps TRBD1 as D (5 bases). The V end lost 0 bases, the J end lost 7 bases, and 11 bases lay between the germline ends. The germline V gene encodes CDR1 SGHRS and CDR2 YFSETQ. The CDR3 totals 14 residues.

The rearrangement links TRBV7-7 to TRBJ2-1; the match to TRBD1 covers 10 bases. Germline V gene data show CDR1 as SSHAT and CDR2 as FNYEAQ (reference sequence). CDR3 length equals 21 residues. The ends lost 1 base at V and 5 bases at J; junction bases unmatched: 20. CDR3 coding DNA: TGTGCCAGCAGCTTAGACGGGCGGGACAGGGGCTGCGGGGGGATAGACAATGAGCAGTTCTTC. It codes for CASSLDGRDRGCGGIDNEQFF.

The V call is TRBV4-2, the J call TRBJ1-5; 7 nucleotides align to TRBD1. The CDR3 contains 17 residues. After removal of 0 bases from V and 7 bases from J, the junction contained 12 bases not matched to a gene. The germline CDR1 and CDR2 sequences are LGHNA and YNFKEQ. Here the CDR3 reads CASSQEGGRGSYQPQHF. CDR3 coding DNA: TGTGCCAGCAGCCAAGAAGGTGGCAGGGGGAGTTACCAGCCCCAGCATTTT.

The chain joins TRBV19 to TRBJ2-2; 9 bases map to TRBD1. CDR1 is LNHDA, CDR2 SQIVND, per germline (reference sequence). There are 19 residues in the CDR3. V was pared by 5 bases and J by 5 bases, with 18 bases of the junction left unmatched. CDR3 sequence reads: CASSVLSRTGVKFTGELFF. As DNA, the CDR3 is TGTGCCAGTAGTGTTTTATCACGGACAGGGGTTAAGTTTACCGGGGAGCTGTTTTTT.

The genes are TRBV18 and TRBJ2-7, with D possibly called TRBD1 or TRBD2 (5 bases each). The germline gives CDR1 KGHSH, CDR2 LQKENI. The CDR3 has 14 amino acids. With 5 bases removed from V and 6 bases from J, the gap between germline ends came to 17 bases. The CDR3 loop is CASSWDGLNGEQYV. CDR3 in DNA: TGTGCCAGCTCATGGGACGGCCTTAACGGCGAGCAGTACGTC.

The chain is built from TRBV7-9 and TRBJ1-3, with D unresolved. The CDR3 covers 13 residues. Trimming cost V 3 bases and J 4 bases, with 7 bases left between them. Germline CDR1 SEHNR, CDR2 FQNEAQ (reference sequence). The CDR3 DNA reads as TGTGCCAGCAGCTTCAGCCAGGGAAACACCATATATTTT. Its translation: CASSFSQGNTIYF.

The CDR3 region is CASSLGGRVTDTQYF. CDR3 DNA sequence: TGTGCCAGCAGCTTGGGGGGCAGGGTTACAGATACGCAGTATTTT. The chain is built from TRBV5-5 and TRBJ2-3; TRBD1 is a possible D gene (5 bases). Per the germline V gene, CDR1 is SGHKS and CDR2 is YYEKEE (reference sequence). The CDR3 is 15 residues long. Trimming took off 0 bases at V and 3 bases at J, with 11 bases between the two ends.

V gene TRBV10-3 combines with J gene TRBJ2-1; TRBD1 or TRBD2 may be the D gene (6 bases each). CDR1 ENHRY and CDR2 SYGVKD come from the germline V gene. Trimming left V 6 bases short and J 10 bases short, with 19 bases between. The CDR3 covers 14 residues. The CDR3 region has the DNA TGTGCCATCAGGGAGGGGGGTGTCCCCTACGAGCAGTTCTTC. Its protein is CAIREGGVPYEQFF.

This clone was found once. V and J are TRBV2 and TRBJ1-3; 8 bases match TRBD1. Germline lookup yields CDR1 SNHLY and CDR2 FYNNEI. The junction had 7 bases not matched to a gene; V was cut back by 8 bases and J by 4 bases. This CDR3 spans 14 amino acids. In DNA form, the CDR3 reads TGTGCCAGCGGATACAGGGGGTCGGGAAACACCATATATTTT. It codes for CASGYRGSGNTIYF.

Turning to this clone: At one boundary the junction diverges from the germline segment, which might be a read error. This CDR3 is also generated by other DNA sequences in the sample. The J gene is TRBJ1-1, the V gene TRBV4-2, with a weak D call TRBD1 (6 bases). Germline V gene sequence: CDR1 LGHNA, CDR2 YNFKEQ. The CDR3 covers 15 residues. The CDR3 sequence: CASSQAHRVNTEAFF. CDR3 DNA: TGTGCCAGTAGCCAAGCCCACAGGGTGAACACTGAAGCTTTCTTT.

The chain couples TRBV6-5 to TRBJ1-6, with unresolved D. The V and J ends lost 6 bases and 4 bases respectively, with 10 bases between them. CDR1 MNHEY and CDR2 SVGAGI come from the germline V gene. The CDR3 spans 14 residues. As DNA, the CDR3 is TGTGCCAGCAGAAGGACGGTGTATAATTCACCCCTCCACTTT. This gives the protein CASRRTVYNSPLHF.

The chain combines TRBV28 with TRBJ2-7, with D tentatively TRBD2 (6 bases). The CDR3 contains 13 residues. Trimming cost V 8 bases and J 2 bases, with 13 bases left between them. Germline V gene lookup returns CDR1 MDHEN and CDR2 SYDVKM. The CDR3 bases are TGTGCCAGCGGGGGTGGAGGGACCTACGAGCAGTACTTC. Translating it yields CASGGGGTYEQYF.

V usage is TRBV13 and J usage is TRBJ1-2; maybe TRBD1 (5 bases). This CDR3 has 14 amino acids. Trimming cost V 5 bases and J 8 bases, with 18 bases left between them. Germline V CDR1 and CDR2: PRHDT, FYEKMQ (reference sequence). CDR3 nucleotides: TGTGCCAGCAGCGCACGGACAATATGGAACGGCTACACCTTC. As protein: CASSARTIWNGYTF.

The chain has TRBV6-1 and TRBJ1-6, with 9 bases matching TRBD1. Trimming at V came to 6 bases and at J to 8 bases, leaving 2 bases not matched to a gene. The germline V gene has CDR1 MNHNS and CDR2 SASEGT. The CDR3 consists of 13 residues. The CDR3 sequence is CASRGQGYSPLHF. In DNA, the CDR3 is TGTGCCAGCAGGGGACAGGGTTATTCACCCCTCCACTTT.